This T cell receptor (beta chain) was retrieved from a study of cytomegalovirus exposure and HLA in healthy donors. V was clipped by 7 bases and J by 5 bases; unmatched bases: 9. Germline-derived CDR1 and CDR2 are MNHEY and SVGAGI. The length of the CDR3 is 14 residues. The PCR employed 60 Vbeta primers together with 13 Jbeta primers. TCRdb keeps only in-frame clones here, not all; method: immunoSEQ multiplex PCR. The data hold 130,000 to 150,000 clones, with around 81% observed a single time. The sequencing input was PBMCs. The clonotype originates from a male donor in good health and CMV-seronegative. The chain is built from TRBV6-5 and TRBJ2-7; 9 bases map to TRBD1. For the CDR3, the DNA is TGTGCCAGCACCCCGACAGGGGGGCGTGACGAGCAGTACTTC. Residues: CASTPTGGRDEQYF.